One T cell receptor (beta chain) is described in this entry. The data were produced by immunoSEQ multiplex PCR, yet TCRdb's version contains in-frame clones alone and is incomplete. This sample has approximately 30,000 clones; around nine tenths occur once, and the top ten carry more than 0.55%. These data belong to a study of stem cell transplantation in POMP-related autoinflammatory disease. Study details: CD8+ T cells were low and CD4+ cells naive-skewed before transplant.

Trimming at V came to 3 bases and at J to 7 bases, leaving 12 bases not matched to a gene. This CDR3 is built from 17 residues. Germline loops: CDR1 LNHDA, CDR2 SQIVND (reference sequence). The specimen comprised CD4+ T cells from PBMCs, sampled before stem cell transplantation. The sequence derives from a human donor with POMP-related autoinflammation and immune dysregulation (PRAID). This chain connects TRBV19 to TRBJ2-2; the match to TRBD1 covers 9 bases. CDR3: CASSMRTGALLIGELFF. Here the CDR3 DNA reads TGTGCCAGTAGTATGAGGACAGGGGCGCTTTTGATCGGGGAGCTGTTTTTT.